Ten or more counts support the clone carrying this TCR beta chain. Its antigen is currently unknown. The use of genomic DNA as template underpinned the TCR beta VDJ and CDR3 profiling. TCRdb fed the reads into MiXCR, producing one record per CDR3 protein. Counted here are about 210,000 distinct CDR3 sequences, 30% to 35% occurring once; the ten biggest clones make up around 1.1%. CDR1 is LNHNV, CDR2 YYDKDF, per germline (reference sequence). Germline trimming cut 5 bases from V and 3 bases from J; bases unmatched to any gene: 6. The CDR3 sequence is 15 residues long. The data are from a study of CD8+CD57+ T cells in acquired aplastic anemia. The overall study: The sorted CD4+ and CD8+ cells yielded an average approximately 3 ug of DNA. Points from the study as a whole: Statistical testing detected no significant gap in CD8+ Simpson's diversity between patients and controls. Patients and controls had in common around 29 CD8+ CDR3 sequences.

Specimen: sorted CD4+, CD8+, or CD8+CD57+ T cells (not recorded which) from PBMCs. The sequence was collected from a human donor in good health, serving as a control. V and J are TRBV15 and TRBJ2-3, with 9 bases lining up with TRBD1. The CDR3 loop reads CATSWGTGITDTQYF. In DNA, the CDR3 is TGTGCCACCAGCTGGGGGACAGGGATTACAGATACGCAGTATTTT.